Shown below are 26 T cell receptor beta chains from a single sample sequenced in a study of T cells after yellow fever vaccination. In TCRdb, the 5' RACE reads were re-called with MiXCR into one record per CDR3 protein. The table shows fewer than 100,000 distinct CDR3 sequences, with roughly 10% occurring only once. The sequencing used CD8+ T cells not binding an NS4B(214-222) dextramer, sorted from PBMCs, collected around 14 days after the first yellow fever vaccination. These TCRs come from a young man who received the YFV17D yellow fever vaccine.

J is TRBJ2-1 and V is TRBV7-6, with D possibly TRBD2 on 6 matching bases. V was pared by 5 bases and J by 8 bases, with 13 bases between. Germline lookup yields CDR1 SGHVS and CDR2 FNYEAQ. This CDR3 has 13 residues. The CDR3 spells CASSAGLGDEQFF. CDR3 bases: TGTGCCAGCAGCGCGGGACTCGGGGATGAGCAGTTCTTC.

The chain has TRBV12-3 or TRBV12-4 and TRBJ2-5; D not resolved. The CDR3 covers 15 residues. Trimming pared 4 bases from V and 2 bases from J, leaving 14 bases between. CDR3 DNA sequence: TGTGCCAGCAGTTCACCCCCCCGGGCGCAAGAGACCCAGTACTTC. Encoded protein: CASSSPPRAQETQYF.

The chain couples TRBV4-1 to TRBJ2-1; a weak D match, TRBD2 (5 bases). The V gene's germline CDR1 is MGHRA and CDR2 YSYEKL. The CDR3 contains 15 residues. Trimming pared 0 bases from V and 7 bases from J, leaving 13 bases between. The CDR3 region is CASSQETTPMNEQFF. DNA for the CDR3: TGCGCCAGCAGCCAAGAGACTACCCCAATGAATGAGCAGTTCTTC.

In this sample, this clonotype turned up many times. J is TRBJ2-7 and V is TRBV18; D is tentatively TRBD1 or TRBD2 (5 bases each). The CDR3 runs to 17 residues. Trimming removed 0 bases at V and 0 bases at J, with 15 bases between. Germline V gene data show CDR1 as KGHSH and CDR2 as LQKENI. CDR3: CASSPPGAGTGSYEQYF. The CDR3 DNA reads TGTGCCAGCTCACCACCGGGAGCAGGGACCGGCTCCTACGAGCAGTACTTC.

This clonotype was counted at least ten times. The J gene is TRBJ2-7, the V gene TRBV4-2, with 9 bases matching TRBD1. J lost 6 bases, V lost 4 bases, and 10 bases had no gene match. Looked up from germline, CDR1 is LGHNA and CDR2 is YNFKEQ. This CDR3 region has 15 residues. CDR3 bases: TGTGCCAGCAGCCCAGAGACAGGGGGAGTGGGCGAGCAGTACTTC. Translating it yields CASSPETGGVGEQYF.

This clonotype showed up just a few times. This sequence joins TRBV5-1 and TRBJ2-5, with unresolved D. The CDR3 extends over 14 amino acids. The V gene lost 0 bases and the J gene lost 3 bases, with 9 bases spanning the gap. CDR1 is SGHRS and CDR2 is YFSETQ in the germline V gene. CDR3 loop: CASSLAGPEETQYF. In nucleotides, the CDR3 is TGCGCCAGCAGCTTGGCCGGACCTGAAGAGACCCAGTACTTC.

This chain connects TRBV11-2 to TRBJ2-3, with 11 bases lining up with TRBD2. The germline V gene has CDR1 SGHAT and CDR2 FQNNGV. V lost 6 bases to trimming and J lost 2 bases; unmatched junction nucleotides: 4. The CDR3 spans 15 residues. CDR3 coding DNA: TGTGCCAGCAGTAGTAGCGGGGGGGACACAGATACGCAGTATTTT. The encoded protein is CASSSSGGDTDTQYF. The full variable domain, in which reference TRBV11-2 and TRBJ2-3 provide the parts outside the CDR3, is EAGVAQSPRYKIIEKRQSVAFWCNPISGHATLYWYQQILGQGPKLLIQFQNNGVVDDSQLPKDRFSAERLKGVDSTLKIQPAKLEDSAVYLCASSSSGGDTDTQYFGPGTRLTVL.

This clonotype was seen a handful of times. The chain uses TRBV6-5 and TRBJ2-5, with D perhaps given as TRBD1 or TRBD2 (5 bases each). Germline V CDR1 and CDR2: MNHEY, SVGAGI. The CDR3 consists of 17 residues. Trimming stripped 2 bases from V and 5 bases from J, with 21 bases between. The CDR3 DNA reads TGTGCCAGCAGTTACACCGGGACGCCTTACCTAGAGGAGACCCAGTACTTC. Protein: CASSYTGTPYLEETQYF.

This chain links TRBV6-2 or TRBV6-3 with TRBJ2-3, with D perhaps TRBD2 (6 bases). The germline V and J ends were trimmed by 4 bases and 4 bases, with 15 bases remaining between them. The CDR3 is made up of 15 amino acids. Germline-derived CDR1 and CDR2 are MNHEY and SVGEGT. This CDR3 is CASSSTLQRADTQYF. The CDR3 DNA sequence: TGTGCCAGCAGTTCCACACTCCAGCGGGCAGATACGCAGTATTTT.

This clonotype was recorded a few times. The V call is TRBV7-9, the J call TRBJ1-1; no clear D. The germline V gene has CDR1 SEHNR and CDR2 FQNEAQ (reference sequence). This CDR3 has 15 amino acids. The V gene lost 4 bases and the J gene lost 0 bases, with 12 bases spanning the gap. CDR3 coding DNA: TGTGCCAGCAGCTCACCGGGGTCGGTGAACACTGAAGCTTTCTTT. Amino acid sequence: CASSSPGSVNTEAFF.

This clonotype was counted ten times or more. The gene calls are TRBV28 and TRBJ2-2; D remains unclear. Germline V CDR1 and CDR2: MDHEN, SYDVKM. The CDR3 is made up of 13 amino acids. The V gene lost 5 bases and the J gene lost 4 bases, with 8 bases spanning the gap. The CDR3: CASSPLPTGELFF. The CDR3 DNA sequence: TGTGCCAGCAGTCCTCTACCCACCGGGGAGCTGTTTTTT.

The chain links TRBV6-5 to TRBJ2-5; D might be TRBD1 (6 bases). Trimming removed 4 bases from V and 0 bases from J, with 15 bases in between. The V gene's germline CDR1 is MNHEY and CDR2 SVGAGI. This CDR3 spans 16 amino acids. The CDR3 here is CASSSRDKTYQETQYF. The CDR3 DNA follows: TGTGCCAGCAGTTCCCGGGACAAAACATACCAAGAGACCCAGTACTTC.

The rearrangement links TRBV7-9 to TRBJ1-6; possible D gene TRBD1, 5 bases. Trimming left V 4 bases short and J 14 bases short, with 15 bases between. This CDR3 is 13 amino acids long. In germline, CDR1 is SEHNR, CDR2 FQNEAQ (reference sequence). This CDR3 reads CASSSGPSITLHF. The DNA for the CDR3 is TGTGCCAGCAGCTCGGGACCGTCCATCACCCTCCACTTT.

This clonotype was picked up a small number of times. The V call is TRBV30, the J call TRBJ1-2; possible D gene TRBD1, 5 bases. The CDR3 consists of 13 residues. The germline V and J ends were trimmed by 3 bases and 1 base, with 9 bases remaining between them. Germline V CDR1 and CDR2: GTSNPN, SVGIG (reference sequence). The chain's CDR3 is CAWRVRGNYGYTF. The CDR3 nucleotides read TGTGCCTGGAGGGTGAGGGGTAACTATGGCTACACCTTC. Full variable domain (missing parts from reference TRBV30 and TRBJ1-2): SQTIHQWPATLVQPVGSPLSLECTVEGTSNPNLYWYRQAAGRGLQLLFYSVGIGQISSEVPQNLSASRPQDRQFILSSKKLLLSDSGFYLCAWRVRGNYGYTFGSGTRLTVV.

The genes are TRBV6-1 and TRBJ2-1; no firm D call. The CDR3 is 10 residues long. Germline V gives CDR1 MNHNS, CDR2 SASEGT. Between the trimmed V and J ends, which lost 6 bases and 6 bases, there was a span of 3 bases. The DNA for the CDR3 is TGTGCCAGCAGCCGCAATGAGCAGTTCTTC. Residues: CASSRNEQFF.

V gene TRBV29-1 combines with J gene TRBJ2-5, with D perhaps TRBD1 (6 bases). Germline lookup yields CDR1 SQVTM and CDR2 ANQGSEA. This CDR3 comprises 12 residues. Trimming removed 4 bases at V and 5 bases at J, with 11 bases between. CDR3 sequence: CSVAGVGETQYF. CDR3 DNA sequence: TGCAGCGTTGCAGGGGTTGGGGAGACCCAGTACTTC.

This clonotype has a count of ten or more. The chain carries TRBV7-9 and TRBJ2-1; D uncertain. Germline lookup yields CDR1 SEHNR and CDR2 FQNEAQ (reference sequence). Deletions cut 2 bases from V and 7 bases from J, with 9 bases between. This CDR3 is built from 13 residues. CDR3 loop: CASSLSRKNEQFF. In DNA, the CDR3 is TGTGCCAGCAGCTTATCCCGAAAAAATGAGCAGTTCTTC.

This clonotype was counted between two and nine times. The chain joins TRBV12-3 or TRBV12-4 to TRBJ2-7; no reliable D call. V was clipped by 1 base and J by 1 base, with 5 bases between them. The CDR3 runs 13 residues. The CDR3 DNA reads as TGTGCCAGCAGTTTAGACAGTTCCTACGAGCAGTACGTC. It encodes CASSLDSSYEQYV.

The chain couples TRBV5-4 to TRBJ2-1; possible D gene TRBD1, 5 bases. Germline CDR1 SGHNT, CDR2 YYREEE (reference sequence). There are 15 residues in the CDR3. Trimming cost V 3 bases and J 0 bases, with 10 bases left between them. The CDR3: CASSSQGYSYNEQFF. The CDR3 coding sequence is TGTGCCAGCAGCTCCCAGGGTTACTCCTACAATGAGCAGTTCTTC.

The V gene is TRBV19, the J gene TRBJ1-5; D might be TRBD1 (5 bases). Trimming removed 7 bases at V and 9 bases at J, with 22 bases between. From germline, CDR1 is LNHDA and CDR2 SQIVND (reference sequence). The CDR3 extends over 15 amino acids. This chain's CDR3 is CASIPSFGGSGPQHF. CDR3 coding DNA: TGTGCCAGTATCCCCAGCTTCGGGGGGTCGGGGCCCCAGCATTTT. The full variable domain, rest sourced from reference TRBV19 and TRBJ1-5, is DGGITQSPKYLFRKEGQNVTLSCEQNLNHDAMYWYRQDPGQGLRLIYYSQIVNDFQKGDIAEGYSVSREKKESFPLTVTSAQKNPTAFYLCASIPSFGGSGPQHFGDGTRLSIL.

This chain connects TRBV21-1 to TRBJ2-7; TRBD2, the table's D call, lacks a check against the DNA. TRBV21-1 is a known pseudogene. The length of the CDR3 is 20 residues. The CDR3 DNA reads TGTGCCAGCAGCAAAGTATATAGAAGGGCTAGCGGGGGGGACTCCTACGAGCAGTACTTC. Translated: CASSKVYRRASGGDSYEQYF.

This clonotype has a handful of counts. The chain carries TRBV20-1 and TRBJ2-7; D gene uncertain. Trimming stripped 6 bases from V and 3 bases from J, with 15 bases between. Germline V gives CDR1 DFQATT, CDR2 SNEGSKA (reference sequence). This CDR3 has 13 residues. As DNA, the CDR3 is TGCAGTGCCCTTGGGCGGTTAGACTACGAGCAGTACTTC. Translated, it gives CSALGRLDYEQYF.

The sample holds a few counts of this clonotype. J is TRBJ2-7 and V is TRBV7-9; TRBD1 matches at 8 bases. V shed 2 bases, J shed 4 bases, and the junction held 4 bases outside the gene matches. Germline V gene lookup returns CDR1 SEHNR and CDR2 FQNEAQ (reference sequence). This CDR3 region has 14 residues. The CDR3 sequence is CASSLPGGMYEQYF. CDR3 nucleotides: TGTGCCAGCAGCTTACCAGGGGGCATGTACGAGCAGTACTTC.

The sample holds a few counts of this clonotype. The V gene is TRBV5-1, the J gene TRBJ1-1, with 7 bases lining up with TRBD1. The CDR3 is 15 amino acids. CDR1 is SGHRS and CDR2 is YFSETQ in the germline V gene. V shed 0 bases, J shed 1 base, and the junction held 3 bases outside the gene matches. DNA of the CDR3: TGCGCCAGCAGCTTGGGCGACAGGGAGAACACTGAAGCTTTCTTT. Translated, it gives CASSLGDRENTEAFF. Drawing the rest from reference TRBV5-1 and TRBJ1-1, the complete variable domain is KAGVTQTPRYLIKTRGQQVTLSCSPISGHRSVSWYQQTPGQGLQFLFEYFSETQRNKGNFPGRFSGRQFSNSRSEMNVSTLELGDSALYLCASSLGDRENTEAFFGQGTRLTVV.

This clonotype was seen a few times. This chain uses TRBV5-4 with TRBJ2-5; D is ambiguous. CDR3 length: 14 amino acids. CDR1 and CDR2 (germline): SGHNT, YYREEE (reference sequence). The V end lost 3 bases, the J end lost 3 bases, and 12 bases lay between the germline ends. Here the CDR3 DNA reads TGTGCCAGCAGCTCACACATAAGCGAAGAGACCCAGTACTTC. Its protein product is CASSSHISEETQYF.

The chain has TRBV4-1 and TRBJ2-5, with 9 bases matching TRBD1. V lost 4 bases to trimming and J lost 1 base; unmatched junction nucleotides: 4. The CDR3 has 15 residues. CDR1 is MGHRA and CDR2 is YSYEKL in the germline V gene. CDR3 protein: CASSPQDRGQETQYF. The CDR3 nucleotides are TGCGCCAGCAGCCCCCAGGACAGGGGCCAAGAGACCCAGTACTTC.